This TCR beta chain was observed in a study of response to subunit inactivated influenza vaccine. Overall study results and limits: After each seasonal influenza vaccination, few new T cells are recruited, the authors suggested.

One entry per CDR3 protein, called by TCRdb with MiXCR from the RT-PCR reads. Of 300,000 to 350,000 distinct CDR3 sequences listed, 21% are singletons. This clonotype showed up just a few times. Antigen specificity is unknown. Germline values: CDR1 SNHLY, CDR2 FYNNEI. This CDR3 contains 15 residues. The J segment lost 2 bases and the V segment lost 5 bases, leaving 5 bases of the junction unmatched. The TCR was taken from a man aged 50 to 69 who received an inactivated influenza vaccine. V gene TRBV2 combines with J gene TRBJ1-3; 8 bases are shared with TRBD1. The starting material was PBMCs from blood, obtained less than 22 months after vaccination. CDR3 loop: CASSKDRVPGNTIYF. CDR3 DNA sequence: TGTGCCAGCAGTAAGGACAGGGTCCCTGGAAACACCATATATTTT. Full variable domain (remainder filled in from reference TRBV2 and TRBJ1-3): EPEVTQTPSHQVTQMGQEVILRCVPISNHLYFYWYRQILGQKVEFLVSFYNNEISEKSEIFDDQFSVERPDGSNFTLKIRSTKLEDSAMYFCASSKDRVPGNTIYFGEGSWLTVV.